This entry describes one TCR beta chain. This CDR3 is also generated by other DNA sequences in the sample. The data were obtained in a study of blood T cell repertoires in COVID-19. Study-level background: Donors in the United States, Italy and Spain gave samples during acute or convalescent COVID-19. PBMCs, B-cell-depleted T cells, or T cells were the source of the cDNA or gDNA that made up the material.

Clinical history reported by participants formed the basis on which cohorts were assigned. In the authors' workflow: Using reference gene primer amplification, nucleated cell counts were estimated. TCRdb's copy holds only in-frame clones and misses some; the assay was immunoSEQ multiplex PCR. That table furnishes V, J and clone size, whereas the DNA furnished D and trimming. The profile shows approximately 310,000 clones, roughly 85% of them singletons. The germline V gene encodes CDR1 LGHNA and CDR2 YSLEER. The CDR3 totals 15 residues. V gave up 4 bases and J gave up 0 bases, with 10 bases separating them.

The chain employs TRBV4-3 and TRBJ2-1, with D possibly being TRBD2 (5 bases). The sequenced sample consisted of PBMCs or T cells enriched from blood (not recorded which). The sequence was obtained from a man in his thirties or forties who had recovered from COVID-19. In nucleotides, the CDR3 is TGCGCCAGCAGCCCCCGGGGAAGCTCCTACAATGAGCAGTTCTTC. Translation: CASSPRGSSYNEQFF.